This T cell receptor beta chain was captured in a study of CD8+CD57+ T cells in acquired aplastic anemia. About the study: The study obtained an average of 3.2 ug of DNA from sorted CD4+ and CD8+ cells.

Study outcomes and limitations: In CD8+ cells, Simpson's diversity showed no significant difference between patients and controls.

Before being chosen for sequencing, patients had shown CD8+CD57+ cell expansion by flow cytometry. Blood samples were obtained from patients who had received no prior therapy. It was genomic DNA that served as the template for profiling TCR beta VDJ and CDR3. One entry per CDR3 protein results from TCRdb running MiXCR on the reads. The sample shows 450,000 to 550,000 distinct CDR3 sequences, approximately 33% of them seen only once. With regard to this clonotype: Its antigen is not known.

This clonotype originated in a human donor with aplastic anemia. The material sequenced was sorted CD4+, CD8+, or CD8+CD57+ T cells (not recorded which) from PBMCs.

The CDR3 loop reads CAMGTAPNYGYTF. DNA of the CDR3: TGTGCCATGGGGACAGCCCCTAACTATGGCTACACCTTC. The V gene is TRBV10-3, the J gene TRBJ1-2; 7 nucleotides agree with TRBD1. CDR1 ENHRY and CDR2 SYGVKD come from the germline V gene. This CDR3 has 13 residues. Unmatched junction bases numbered 4, after V lost 9 bases and J lost 0 bases.